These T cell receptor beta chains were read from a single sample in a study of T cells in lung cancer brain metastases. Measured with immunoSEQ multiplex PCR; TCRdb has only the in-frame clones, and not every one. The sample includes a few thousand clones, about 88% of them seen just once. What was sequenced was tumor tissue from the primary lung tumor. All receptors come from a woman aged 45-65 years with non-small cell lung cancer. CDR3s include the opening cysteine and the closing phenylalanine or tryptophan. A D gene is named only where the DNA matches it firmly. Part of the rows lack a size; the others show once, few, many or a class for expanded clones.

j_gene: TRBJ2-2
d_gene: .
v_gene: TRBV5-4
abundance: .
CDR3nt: TGTACCAGCAGCTTATTTAGAGATCTCCCCGGGGAGCTGTTTTTT
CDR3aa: CTSSLFRDLPGELFF

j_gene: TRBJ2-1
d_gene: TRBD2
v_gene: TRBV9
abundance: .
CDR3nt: TGTGCCAGCAGTGTCCTTTGGGGCTTAGCGGGAGAAGCCAATGAGCAGTTCTTC
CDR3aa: CASSVLWGLAGEANEQFF

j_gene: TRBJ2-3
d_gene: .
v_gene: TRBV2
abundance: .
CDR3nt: TGTGCCAGCAGTGAACTCCGGGGTAGCTTAGATACGCAGTATTTT
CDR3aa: CASSELRGSLDTQYF

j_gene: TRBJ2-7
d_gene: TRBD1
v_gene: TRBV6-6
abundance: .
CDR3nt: TGTGCCAGCAGTTACCCGGGACAGGGGGCGCGTGAGCAGTACTTC
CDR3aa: CASSYPGQGAREQYF

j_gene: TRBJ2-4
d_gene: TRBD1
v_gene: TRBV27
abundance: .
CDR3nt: TGTGCCAGCAGTATGCCCGGACAGGGCAAAAACATTCAGTACTTC
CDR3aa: CASSMPGQGKNIQYF

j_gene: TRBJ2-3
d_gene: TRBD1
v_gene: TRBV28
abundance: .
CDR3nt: TGTGCCAGCAGTTTAAGAAGGACAGGGGCCTCGGATACGCAGTATTTT
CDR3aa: CASSLRRTGASDTQYF

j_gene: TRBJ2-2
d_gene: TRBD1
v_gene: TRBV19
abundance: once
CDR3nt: TGTGCCAGTAGTATCTCAGGACAGGGGGCTTTGAGCACCGGGGAGCTGTTTTTT
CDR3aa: CASSISGQGALSTGELFF

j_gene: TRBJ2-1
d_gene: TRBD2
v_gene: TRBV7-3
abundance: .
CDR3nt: TGTGCCAGCAGCCGACTAGCGGGAGGATACAATGAGCAGTTCTTC
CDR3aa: CASSRLAGGYNEQFF

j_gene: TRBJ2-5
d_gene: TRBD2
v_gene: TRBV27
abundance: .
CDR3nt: TGTGCCAGCAGCCAACGGGGGGTTTCGGAGACCCAGTACTTC
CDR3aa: CASSQRGVSETQYF

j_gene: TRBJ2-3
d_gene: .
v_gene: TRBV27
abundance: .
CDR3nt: TGTGCCAGCAGCACCCGCCCCGGGACGTGGGGAGATACGCAGTATTTT
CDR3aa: CASSTRPGTWGDTQYF

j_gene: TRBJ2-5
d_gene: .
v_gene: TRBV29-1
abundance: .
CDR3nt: TGCAGCGTTGAGGTCAGGCGCCAAGAGACCCAGTACTTC
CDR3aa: CSVEVRRQETQYF

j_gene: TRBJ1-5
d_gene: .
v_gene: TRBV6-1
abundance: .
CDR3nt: TGTGCCAGCAGTGAATGGCAGGGCAATCAGCCCCAGCATTTT
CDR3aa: CASSEWQGNQPQHF